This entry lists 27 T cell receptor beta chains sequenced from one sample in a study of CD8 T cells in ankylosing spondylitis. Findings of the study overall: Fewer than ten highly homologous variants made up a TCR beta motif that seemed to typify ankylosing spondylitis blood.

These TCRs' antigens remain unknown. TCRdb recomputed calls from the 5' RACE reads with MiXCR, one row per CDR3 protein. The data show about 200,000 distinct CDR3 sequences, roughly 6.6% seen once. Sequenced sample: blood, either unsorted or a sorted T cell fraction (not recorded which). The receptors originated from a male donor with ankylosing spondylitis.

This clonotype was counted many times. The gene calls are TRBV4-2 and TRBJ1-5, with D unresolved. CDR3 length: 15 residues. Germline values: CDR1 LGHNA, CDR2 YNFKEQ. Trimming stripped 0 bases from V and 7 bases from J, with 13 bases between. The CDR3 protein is CASSQDLGSRQPQHF. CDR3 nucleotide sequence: TGTGCCAGCAGCCAAGATCTGGGGTCCAGGCAGCCCCAGCATTTT.

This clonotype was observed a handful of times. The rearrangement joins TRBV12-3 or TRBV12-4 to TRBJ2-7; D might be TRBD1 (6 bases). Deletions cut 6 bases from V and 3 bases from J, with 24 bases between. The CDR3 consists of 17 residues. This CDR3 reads CASSPSSLEGHYYEQYF. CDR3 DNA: TGTGCCAGCAGCCCGTCCTCCCTAGAGGGACACTACTACGAGCAGTACTTC.

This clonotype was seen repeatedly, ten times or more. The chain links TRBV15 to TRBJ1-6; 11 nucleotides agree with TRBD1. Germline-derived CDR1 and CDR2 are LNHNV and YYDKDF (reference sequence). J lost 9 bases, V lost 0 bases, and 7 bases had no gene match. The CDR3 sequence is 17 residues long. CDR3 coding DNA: TGTGCCACCAGCAGAGATGGACCGGGACAGGGGGTTTCACCCCTCCACTTT. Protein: CATSRDGPGQGVSPLHF.

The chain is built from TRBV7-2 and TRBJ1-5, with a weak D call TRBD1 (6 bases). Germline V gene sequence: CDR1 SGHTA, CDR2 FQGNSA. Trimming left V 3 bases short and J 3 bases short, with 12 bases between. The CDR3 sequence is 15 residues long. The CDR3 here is CASSLFRGDNQPQHF. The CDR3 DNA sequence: TGTGCCAGCAGCTTGTTCAGGGGCGACAATCAGCCCCAGCATTTT.

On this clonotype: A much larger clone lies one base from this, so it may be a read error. This chain's CDR3 is CASSLAGNYEQFF. In DNA form, the CDR3 reads TGTGCCAGCAGCCTAGCGGGGAACTATGAGCAGTTCTTC. The genes are TRBV11-2 and TRBJ2-1; 9 positions agree with TRBD2. This CDR3 spans 13 amino acids. CDR1 and CDR2 from the germline V gene are SGHAT and FQNNGV. Losses at the gene ends were 5 bases for V and 8 bases for J; bases not matched to a gene: 4.

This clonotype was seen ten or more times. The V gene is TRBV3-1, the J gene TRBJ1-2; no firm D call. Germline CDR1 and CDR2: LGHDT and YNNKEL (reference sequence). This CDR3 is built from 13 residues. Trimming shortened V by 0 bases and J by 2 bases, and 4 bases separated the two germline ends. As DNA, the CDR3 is TGTGCCAGCAGCCAAGATGCAAACTATGGCTACACCTTC. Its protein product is CASSQDANYGYTF.

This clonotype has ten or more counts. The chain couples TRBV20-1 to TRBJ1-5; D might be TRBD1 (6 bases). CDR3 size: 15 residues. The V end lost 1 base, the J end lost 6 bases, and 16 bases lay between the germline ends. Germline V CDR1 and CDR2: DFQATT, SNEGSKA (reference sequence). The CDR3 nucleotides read TGCAGTGCTAGAGTGTTGAGCCAGGACAGTCAGCCCCAGCATTTT. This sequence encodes CSARVLSQDSQPQHF.

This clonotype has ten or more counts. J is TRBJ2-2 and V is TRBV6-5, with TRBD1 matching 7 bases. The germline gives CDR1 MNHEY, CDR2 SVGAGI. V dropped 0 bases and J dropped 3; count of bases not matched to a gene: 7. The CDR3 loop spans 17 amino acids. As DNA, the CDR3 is TGTGCCAGCAGTTACTCGCAGGGACAGCCTTACACCGGGGAGCTGTTTTTT. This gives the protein CASSYSQGQPYTGELFF.

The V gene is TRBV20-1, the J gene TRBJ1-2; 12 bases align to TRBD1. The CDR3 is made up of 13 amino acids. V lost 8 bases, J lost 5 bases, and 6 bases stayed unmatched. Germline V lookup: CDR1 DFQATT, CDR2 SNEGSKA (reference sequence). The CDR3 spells CSPMGQGAYGYTF. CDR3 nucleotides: TGCAGTCCGATGGGACAGGGGGCTTATGGCTACACCTTC.

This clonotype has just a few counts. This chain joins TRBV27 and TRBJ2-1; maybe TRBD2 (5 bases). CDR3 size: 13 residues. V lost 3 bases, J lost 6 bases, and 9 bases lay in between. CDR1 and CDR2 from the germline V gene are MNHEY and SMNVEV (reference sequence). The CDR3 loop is CASSFRGSNEQFF. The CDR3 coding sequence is TGTGCCAGCAGTTTTCGAGGGTCCAATGAGCAGTTCTTC.

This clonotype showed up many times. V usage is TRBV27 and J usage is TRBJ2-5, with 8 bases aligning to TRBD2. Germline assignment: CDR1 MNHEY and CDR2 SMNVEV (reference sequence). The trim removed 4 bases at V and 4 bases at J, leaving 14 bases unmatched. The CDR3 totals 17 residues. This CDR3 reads CASSSLGLVRAGETQYF. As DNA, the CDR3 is TGTGCCAGCAGTTCCCTGGGACTAGTACGGGCAGGAGAGACCCAGTACTTC.

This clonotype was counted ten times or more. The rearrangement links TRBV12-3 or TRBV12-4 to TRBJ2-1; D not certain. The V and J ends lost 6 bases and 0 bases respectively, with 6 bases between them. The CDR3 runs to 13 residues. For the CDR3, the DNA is TGTGCCAGCAGGGAGAGCTCCTACAATGAGCAGTTCTTC. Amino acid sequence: CASRESSYNEQFF.

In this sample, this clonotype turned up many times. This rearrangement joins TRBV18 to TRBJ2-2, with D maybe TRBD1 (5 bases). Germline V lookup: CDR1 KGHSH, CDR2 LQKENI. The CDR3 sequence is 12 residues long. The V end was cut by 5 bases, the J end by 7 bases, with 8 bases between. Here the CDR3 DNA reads TGTGCCAGCTCAATCGACAGCGGGGAGCTGTTTTTT. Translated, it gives CASSIDSGELFF.

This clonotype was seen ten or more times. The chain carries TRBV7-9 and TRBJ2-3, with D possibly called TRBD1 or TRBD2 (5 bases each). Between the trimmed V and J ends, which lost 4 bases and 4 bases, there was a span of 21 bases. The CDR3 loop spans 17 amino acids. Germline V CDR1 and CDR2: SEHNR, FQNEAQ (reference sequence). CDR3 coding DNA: TGTGCCAGCAGCTACCCGCCGGGACCGCTAGGTTCAGATACGCAGTATTTT. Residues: CASSYPPGPLGSDTQYF.

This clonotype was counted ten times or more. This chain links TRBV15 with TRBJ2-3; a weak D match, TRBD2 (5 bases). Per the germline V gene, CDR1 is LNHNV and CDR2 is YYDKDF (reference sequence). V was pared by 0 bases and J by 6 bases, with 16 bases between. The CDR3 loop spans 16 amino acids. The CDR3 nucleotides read TGTGCCACCAGCAGAGATAGGAGAGAACGAGGGGATACGCAGTATTTT. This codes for CATSRDRRERGDTQYF.

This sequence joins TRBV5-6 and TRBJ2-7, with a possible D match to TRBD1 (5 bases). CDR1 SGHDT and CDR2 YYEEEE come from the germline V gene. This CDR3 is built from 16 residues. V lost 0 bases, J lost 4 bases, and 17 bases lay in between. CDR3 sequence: CASSLGYGAQGYEQYF. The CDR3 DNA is TGTGCCAGCAGCTTGGGATACGGTGCCCAGGGATACGAGCAGTACTTC.

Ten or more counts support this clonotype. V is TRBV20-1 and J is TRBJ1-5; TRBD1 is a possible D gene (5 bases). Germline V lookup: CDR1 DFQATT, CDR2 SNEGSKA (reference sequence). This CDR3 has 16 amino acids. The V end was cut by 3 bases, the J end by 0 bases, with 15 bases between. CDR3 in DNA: TGCAGTGCTAGGGGGAATGGGGCTCATAGCAATCAGCCCCAGCATTTT. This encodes CSARGNGAHSNQPQHF.

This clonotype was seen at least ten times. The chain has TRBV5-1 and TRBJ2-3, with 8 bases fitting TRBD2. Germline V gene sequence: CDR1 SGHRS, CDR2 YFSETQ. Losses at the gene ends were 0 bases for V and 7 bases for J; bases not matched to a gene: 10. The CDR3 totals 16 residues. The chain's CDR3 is CASSLAEAGVRNTQYF. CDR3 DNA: TGCGCCAGCAGCTTGGCGGAAGCGGGAGTTAGAAATACGCAGTATTTT. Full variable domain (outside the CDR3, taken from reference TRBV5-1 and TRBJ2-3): KAGVTQTPRYLIKTRGQQVTLSCSPISGHRSVSWYQQTPGQGLQFLFEYFSETQRNKGNFPGRFSGRQFSNSRSEMNVSTLELGDSALYLCASSLAEAGVRNTQYFGPGTRLTVL.

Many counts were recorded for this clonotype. CDR3 coding DNA: TGTGCCAGCACGGAGGGGGACCGAGAGACCCAGTACTTC. Protein product: CASTEGDRETQYF. The chain uses TRBV28 and TRBJ2-5; D is perhaps TRBD1 or TRBD2 (6 bases each). The CDR3 loop spans 13 amino acids. The germline V gene has CDR1 MDHEN and CDR2 SYDVKM. V was shortened by 7 bases and J by 4 bases, with 13 bases between the two germline ends.

Written as DNA, the CDR3 is TGCAGTGCTAGAGGGCAGGTACAGGGTGTTTTCGGCTACACCTTC. It encodes CSARGQVQGVFGYTF. The chain has TRBV20-1 and TRBJ1-2, with a weak D call TRBD1 (6 bases). The CDR3 spans 15 residues. Germline V CDR1 and CDR2: DFQATT, SNEGSKA (reference sequence). V lost 1 base and J lost 8, with 20 bases in between.

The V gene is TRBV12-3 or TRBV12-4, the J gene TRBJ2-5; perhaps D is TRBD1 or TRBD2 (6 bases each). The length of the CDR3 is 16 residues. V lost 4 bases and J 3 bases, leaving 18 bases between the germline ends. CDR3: CASSSFLGGGKETQYF. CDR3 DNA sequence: TGTGCCAGCAGTTCCTTTTTAGGGGGAGGCAAAGAGACCCAGTACTTC.

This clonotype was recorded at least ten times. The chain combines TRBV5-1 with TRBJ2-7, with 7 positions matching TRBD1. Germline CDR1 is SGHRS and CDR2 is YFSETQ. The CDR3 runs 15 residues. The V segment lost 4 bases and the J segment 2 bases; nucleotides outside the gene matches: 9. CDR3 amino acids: CASSQRQGEAYEQYF. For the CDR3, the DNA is TGCGCCAGCAGCCAGAGACAGGGAGAAGCCTACGAGCAGTACTTC.

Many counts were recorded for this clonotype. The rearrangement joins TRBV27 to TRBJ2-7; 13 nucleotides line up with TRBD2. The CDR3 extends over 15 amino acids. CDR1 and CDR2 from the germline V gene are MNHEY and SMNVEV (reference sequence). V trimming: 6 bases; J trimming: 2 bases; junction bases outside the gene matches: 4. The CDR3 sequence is CASSGLAGAPYEQYF. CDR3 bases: TGTGCCAGCAGCGGACTAGCGGGAGCTCCCTACGAGCAGTACTTC.

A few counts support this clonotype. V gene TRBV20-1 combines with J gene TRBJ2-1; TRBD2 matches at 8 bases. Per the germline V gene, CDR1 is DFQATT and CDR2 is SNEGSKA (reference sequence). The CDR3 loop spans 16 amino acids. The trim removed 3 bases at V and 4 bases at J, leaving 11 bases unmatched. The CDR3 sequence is CSASPLASGPYNEQFF. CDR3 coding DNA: TGCAGTGCTAGTCCCCTGGCTAGCGGGCCGTACAATGAGCAGTTCTTC.

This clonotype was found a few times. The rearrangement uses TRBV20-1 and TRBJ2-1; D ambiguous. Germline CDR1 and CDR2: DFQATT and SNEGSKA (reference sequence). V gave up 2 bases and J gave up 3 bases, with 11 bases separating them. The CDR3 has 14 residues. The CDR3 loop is CSARPTRGYNEQFF. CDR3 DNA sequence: TGCAGTGCTAGACCGACCCGCGGCTACAATGAGCAGTTCTTC.

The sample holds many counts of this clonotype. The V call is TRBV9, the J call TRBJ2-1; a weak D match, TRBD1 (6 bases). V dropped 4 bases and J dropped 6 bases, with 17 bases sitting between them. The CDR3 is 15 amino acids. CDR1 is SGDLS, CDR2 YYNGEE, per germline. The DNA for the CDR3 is TGTGCCAGCAGCCCGACCCAGGGCAGGGGCAATGAGCAGTTCTTC. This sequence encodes CASSPTQGRGNEQFF.

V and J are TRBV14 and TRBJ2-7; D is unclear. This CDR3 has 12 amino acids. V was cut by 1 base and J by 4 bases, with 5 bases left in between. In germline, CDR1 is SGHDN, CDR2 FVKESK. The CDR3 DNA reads TGTGCCAGCAGCCAAGCAAAATACGAGCAGTACTTC. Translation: CASSQAKYEQYF.